This T cell receptor (beta chain) was captured in a study of blood T cell repertoires in COVID-19. About the research overall: The origin of the acute and convalescent COVID-19 samples was the United States, Italy and Spain. T cells, B-cell-depleted T cells, or PBMCs provided the cDNA or gDNA that served as material.

Methods used by the authors: How many nucleated cells were present was estimated from reference gene primer amplification. TCRdb's table, derived via immunoSEQ multiplex PCR, lists solely in-frame clones and lacks some. The V and J calls and the clone size are those of that table, but D and trimming were determined from the DNA. The table has about 170,000 clones, roughly 89% seen once. The V gene's germline CDR1 is LNHDA and CDR2 SQIVND (reference sequence). The CDR3 has 13 residues. V lost 4 bases and J 7 bases, leaving 11 bases between the germline ends. V usage is TRBV19 and J usage is TRBJ1-5, with D possibly matching TRBD1 (5 bases). The sequence was collected from a man between 18 and 35 years old with active or convalescent COVID-19. Source material: peripheral blood. The CDR3 is CASSTRVAQPQHF. The CDR3 DNA follows: TGTGCCAGTAGTACCAGGGTTGCGCAGCCCCAGCATTTT.